Included here is one T cell receptor (beta chain) sequence, with context. Its antigen remains unknown. The V gene lost 4 bases and the J gene lost 4 bases, with 11 bases spanning the gap. Germline assignment: CDR1 SGHNT and CDR2 YYREEE (reference sequence). CDR3 size: 13 residues. Some clones are missing from TCRdb's copy, which holds only in-frame ones; the method was immunoSEQ multiplex PCR. The table records about 64,000 clones, 77% of them present only once. The sample comes from a study of pediatric ulcerative colitis. Study in general: Ulcerative colitis patients had pancolitis or left-sided colitis, with confirming histology.

Points from the study as a whole: Repertoires came from total lymphocyte DNA, so rare subsets like regulatory T cells may be missed. All ulcerative colitis patients, but no controls, carried two rectal clonotypes.

The source of this sequence is a boy younger than 18 with moderate ulcerative colitis. V is TRBV5-4 and J is TRBJ1-1; perhaps TRBD1 as D (6 bases). Sequences were obtained from blood. In DNA, the CDR3 is TGTGCCAGCAGCGGGCAGGGGCTCACTGAAGCTTTCTTT. As protein: CASSGQGLTEAFF.